The rows below give T cell receptor beta chains drawn from one sample of a study of OX40 agonist ivuxolimab in advanced cancers. TCRdb's copy holds only in-frame clones and misses some; the assay was immunoSEQ multiplex PCR. Of tens of thousands of clones listed, roughly 94% are singletons. The material sequenced was CD4+ or CD8+ T cells sorted from blood, taken in a trial of the OX40 agonist ivuxolimab. All receptors come from an adult with an advanced solid tumor such as melanoma, head and neck, liver or kidney cancer. CDR3s include the opening cysteine and the closing phenylalanine or tryptophan. Fields, in order: D gene, clone size, V gene, J gene, CDR3 DNA, CDR3 protein. The D gene is left open where the match is weak. A clone size is listed for some rows: how often the clone was seen (once, few, many), or a class if it is expanded.

d_gene: TRBD2; abundance: NA; v_gene: TRBV25-1; j_gene: TRBJ2-1; CDR3nt: TGTGCCAGCAACTGGGCGGGGGATAACAATGAGCAGTTCTTC; CDR3aa: CASNWAGDNNEQFF
d_gene: TRBD2; abundance: NA; v_gene: TRBV4-1; j_gene: TRBJ2-1; CDR3nt: TGCGCCATTGCGGGTGCGGGGGAGTTCAATGAGCAGTTCTTC; CDR3aa: CAIAGAGEFNEQFF
d_gene: NA; abundance: NA; v_gene: TRBV9; j_gene: TRBJ1-1; CDR3nt: TGTGCCAGCAGCGTAGGGGGGGACACTGAAGCTTTCTTT; CDR3aa: CASSVGGDTEAFF
d_gene: NA; abundance: NA; v_gene: TRBV27; j_gene: TRBJ2-5; CDR3nt: TGTGCCAGCAAATCTGACTACGCGGAGACCCAGTACTTC; CDR3aa: CASKSDYAETQYF
d_gene: NA; abundance: NA; v_gene: TRBV9; j_gene: TRBJ2-2; CDR3nt: TGTGCCAGCAGCGTAGAGGGAGGGAACACCGGGGAGCTGTTTTTT; CDR3aa: CASSVEGGNTGELFF
d_gene: TRBD1; abundance: NA; v_gene: TRBV14; j_gene: TRBJ2-5; CDR3nt: TGTGCCAGCAGCCAAGACCAAGGGGGCAACCAAGAGACCCAGTACTTC; CDR3aa: CASSQDQGGNQETQYF
d_gene: NA; abundance: NA; v_gene: TRBV5-4; j_gene: TRBJ2-7; CDR3nt: TGTGCCAGCAGCTCGGACGGATCCTACGAGCAGTACTTC; CDR3aa: CASSSDGSYEQYF
d_gene: NA; abundance: NA; v_gene: TRBV27; j_gene: TRBJ2-1; CDR3nt: TGTGCCAGCAGTTTAGCCCTCCCTAACAATGAGCAGTTCTTC; CDR3aa: CASSLALPNNEQFF
d_gene: NA; abundance: NA; v_gene: TRBV30; j_gene: TRBJ2-4; CDR3nt: TGTGCCTGGAGTGATGGACAGTTTGGAAAGCCTCTAGCCAAAAACATTCAGTACTTC; CDR3aa: CAWSDGQFGKPLAKNIQYF
d_gene: NA; abundance: NA; v_gene: TRBV5-6; j_gene: TRBJ2-7; CDR3nt: TGTGCCAGCACTCCTCATGACAGCACTTACGAGCAGTACTTC; CDR3aa: CASTPHDSTYEQYF
d_gene: TRBD2; abundance: NA; v_gene: TRBV27; j_gene: TRBJ2-7; CDR3nt: TGTGCCAGCAGTTCCTCTCCGGGCGGGAGCAACAACGAGCAGTACTTC; CDR3aa: CASSSSPGGSNNEQYF
d_gene: NA; abundance: NA; v_gene: TRBV9; j_gene: TRBJ2-6; CDR3nt: TGTGCCAGCAGCTTCAGGACATCTGATAGCTCTGGGGCCAACGTCCTGACTTTC; CDR3aa: CASSFRTSDSSGANVLTF
d_gene: NA; abundance: NA; v_gene: TRBV2; j_gene: TRBJ2-2; CDR3nt: TGTGCCACCGAGGACACCGGGGAGCTGTTTTTT; CDR3aa: CATEDTGELFF
d_gene: TRBD1; abundance: medium-sized; v_gene: TRBV11-2; j_gene: TRBJ2-7; CDR3nt: TGTGCCAGCAGCCGTGCAGGGGGCCCAGAGGAGCAGTACTTC; CDR3aa: CASSRAGGPEEQYF
d_gene: TRBD2; abundance: few; v_gene: TRBV11-2; j_gene: TRBJ2-7; CDR3nt: TGTGCCAGCAAGGATAGCGGGAGGCATCTCTACGAGCAGTACTTC; CDR3aa: CASKDSGRHLYEQYF
d_gene: NA; abundance: once; v_gene: TRBV28; j_gene: TRBJ1-5; CDR3nt: TGTGCCAGCAGTTTCGTATCAGTTAGCAATCAGCCCCAGCATTTT; CDR3aa: CASSFVSVSNQPQHF
d_gene: NA; abundance: NA; v_gene: TRBV29-1; j_gene: TRBJ2-5; CDR3nt: TGCAGCGTTGTGCCTAACGGGGACGAACAAGAGACCCAGTACTTC; CDR3aa: CSVVPNGDEQETQYF
d_gene: NA; abundance: NA; v_gene: TRBV4-1; j_gene: TRBJ1-2; CDR3nt: TGCGCCAGCAGCCAACTCTGGGACACACTCAGCTATGGCTACACCTTC; CDR3aa: CASSQLWDTLSYGYTF
d_gene: NA; abundance: NA; v_gene: TRBV27; j_gene: TRBJ2-7; CDR3nt: TGTGCCAGCAGTTTAATGGGGGCGCGCTACGAGCAGTACTTC; CDR3aa: CASSLMGARYEQYF
d_gene: TRBD2; abundance: once; v_gene: TRBV5-1; j_gene: TRBJ2-1; CDR3nt: TGCGCCAGCAGCTTGCGCCTAGCGGAGGTGGCCTACAATGAGCAGTTCTTC; CDR3aa: CASSLRLAEVAYNEQFF
d_gene: TRBD2; abundance: NA; v_gene: TRBV6-1; j_gene: TRBJ2-1; CDR3nt: TGTGCCGGCACTAGCGGGAGGAAGAATGAGCAGTTCTTC; CDR3aa: CAGTSGRKNEQFF
d_gene: TRBD2; abundance: NA; v_gene: TRBV28; j_gene: TRBJ2-1; CDR3nt: TGTGCCAGCAGTAGGGGGCTAGCGGGAGTAGAGCAGTTCTTC; CDR3aa: CASSRGLAGVEQFF
d_gene: NA; abundance: NA; v_gene: TRBV9; j_gene: TRBJ2-7; CDR3nt: TGTGCCAGCAGCGTAGCTCCCTCGGCGGCCTACGAGCAGTACTTC; CDR3aa: CASSVAPSAAYEQYF
d_gene: NA; abundance: NA; v_gene: TRBV5-1; j_gene: TRBJ1-6; CDR3nt: TGCGCCAGCAGCTTAGGGGGGACCTATAATTCACCCCTCCACTTT; CDR3aa: CASSLGGTYNSPLHF
d_gene: NA; abundance: NA; v_gene: TRBV15; j_gene: TRBJ2-5; CDR3nt: TGTGCCACCCAAATGCGGGTCGAAGGTTACCACCAGTACTTC; CDR3aa: CATQMRVEGYHQYF
d_gene: NA; abundance: NA; v_gene: TRBV5-1; j_gene: TRBJ2-7; CDR3nt: TGCGCCAGCAGCTTGGGGGCGGACTTCTACGAGCAGTACTTC; CDR3aa: CASSLGADFYEQYF
d_gene: NA; abundance: NA; v_gene: TRBV6-4; j_gene: TRBJ2-1; CDR3nt: TGTGCCAGCGCCCCCGCTCCCGGGGCGAGTGAGCAGTTCTTC; CDR3aa: CASAPAPGASEQFF
d_gene: NA; abundance: NA; v_gene: TRBV7-9; j_gene: TRBJ1-2; CDR3nt: TGTGCCAGCAGTACAGCAAACAGGGTAGACGGCTACACCTTC; CDR3aa: CASSTANRVDGYTF
d_gene: NA; abundance: NA; v_gene: TRBV19; j_gene: TRBJ2-1; CDR3nt: TGTGCCAGTAGTATAGAAGGGGCGAATGAGCAGTTCTTC; CDR3aa: CASSIEGANEQFF
d_gene: TRBD2; abundance: NA; v_gene: TRBV5-6; j_gene: TRBJ2-3; CDR3nt: TGTGCCAGCTTTCGTAGCGGGGGACACACAGATACGCAGTATTTT; CDR3aa: CASFRSGGHTDTQYF
d_gene: TRBD2; abundance: once; v_gene: TRBV27; j_gene: TRBJ2-2; CDR3nt: TGTGCCAGCATTCCCGTGGCTAGCGGGAGTACCACCGGGGAGCTGTTTTTT; CDR3aa: CASIPVASGSTTGELFF
d_gene: NA; abundance: NA; v_gene: TRBV7-9; j_gene: TRBJ1-2; CDR3nt: TGTGCCAGCAGCTTAGAGGTCGAGGGCTACACCTTC; CDR3aa: CASSLEVEGYTF
d_gene: NA; abundance: NA; v_gene: TRBV19; j_gene: TRBJ2-3; CDR3nt: TGTGCCAGTAGTTACAGGGTATCAGATACGCAGTATTTT; CDR3aa: CASSYRVSDTQYF
d_gene: NA; abundance: NA; v_gene: TRBV6-6; j_gene: TRBJ2-1; CDR3nt: TGTGCCAGCAGTCACCCCTGGGAGGTGGAGGACAATGAGCAGTTCTTC; CDR3aa: CASSHPWEVEDNEQFF
d_gene: NA; abundance: NA; v_gene: TRBV7-9; j_gene: TRBJ2-1; CDR3nt: TGTGCCAGCAGCCCTCCGGGGAATGAGCAGTTCTTC; CDR3aa: CASSPPGNEQFF
d_gene: NA; abundance: NA; v_gene: TRBV28; j_gene: TRBJ1-6; CDR3nt: TGTGCCAGCAGTCAGATTGACCGAAGGGATTCACCCCTCCACTTT; CDR3aa: CASSQIDRRDSPLHF
d_gene: TRBD1; abundance: NA; v_gene: TRBV4-3; j_gene: TRBJ1-2; CDR3nt: TGCGCCAGCAGCCATACCGGGACAGGGATCGGCTACACCTTC; CDR3aa: CASSHTGTGIGYTF
d_gene: NA; abundance: NA; v_gene: TRBV5-1; j_gene: TRBJ2-1; CDR3nt: TGCGCCAGCAGCTTGGGACAGGCCTACAATGAGCAGTTCTTC; CDR3aa: CASSLGQAYNEQFF
d_gene: NA; abundance: NA; v_gene: TRBV7-2; j_gene: TRBJ1-4; CDR3nt: TGTGCCAGCAGCTTATCCGAAAAACTGTTTTTT; CDR3aa: CASSLSEKLFF
d_gene: TRBD2; abundance: NA; v_gene: TRBV28; j_gene: TRBJ2-1; CDR3nt: TGTGCCAGCAGTTTCCCGGGACTAGTCTACAATGAGCAGTTCTTC; CDR3aa: CASSFPGLVYNEQFF
d_gene: TRBD1; abundance: once; v_gene: TRBV7-9; j_gene: TRBJ1-1; CDR3nt: TGTGCCAGCAGCTTACAGGGGGCCGAGACTGAAGCTTTCTTT; CDR3aa: CASSLQGAETEAFF
d_gene: TRBD1; abundance: NA; v_gene: TRBV7-3; j_gene: TRBJ2-5; CDR3nt: TGTGCCAGCAGCTTCCGGGACAGGGAGACCCAGTACTTC; CDR3aa: CASSFRDRETQYF
d_gene: NA; abundance: NA; v_gene: TRBV9; j_gene: TRBJ1-4; CDR3nt: TGTGCCAGCAGCGTAGGCAGGGGCTCTAATGAAAAACTGTTTTTT; CDR3aa: CASSVGRGSNEKLFF
d_gene: NA; abundance: NA; v_gene: TRBV27; j_gene: TRBJ2-1; CDR3nt: TGTGCCAGCAGTAGTGAGCGGCATATCGGCAATGAGCAGTTCTTC; CDR3aa: CASSSERHIGNEQFF